This TCR beta chain was retrieved from a study of CD8 T cells in ankylosing spondylitis. General study findings and limits: Disease-associated clonotypes exhibited CD8+ identity and were relatively infrequent in peripheral blood. Reportedly, disease-linked clones are significantly enriched in ankylosing spondylitis patients' matched synovial fluid. Past studies reported some motif variants in reactive arthritis synovial fluid and blood. It appeared that ankylosing spondylitis blood was characterized by a TCR beta motif of several highly homologous variants.

Making use of molecular barcodes, quantitative 5'-RACE generated TCR beta libraries. MiXCR was run by TCRdb on the 5' RACE reads, yielding one entry per CDR3 protein. The repertoire has about 130,000 distinct CDR3 sequences, 17% of them found once; the top ten carry 30% to 35%. Trimming pared 3 bases from V and 4 bases from J, leaving 19 bases between. Germline lookup yields CDR1 MNHNS and CDR2 SASEGT. The CDR3 totals 16 residues. Turning to this clonotype: The antigen is unknown.

V gene TRBV6-1 combines with J gene TRBJ2-7; perhaps TRBD2 as D (7 bases). Source material: blood, either unsorted or a sorted T cell fraction (not recorded which). The receptor's source is a male donor with ankylosing spondylitis. The CDR3 reads CASSEPGGVNIYEQYF. The DNA for the CDR3 is TGTGCCAGCAGTGAGCCGGGGGGCGTCAATATTTACGAGCAGTACTTC.